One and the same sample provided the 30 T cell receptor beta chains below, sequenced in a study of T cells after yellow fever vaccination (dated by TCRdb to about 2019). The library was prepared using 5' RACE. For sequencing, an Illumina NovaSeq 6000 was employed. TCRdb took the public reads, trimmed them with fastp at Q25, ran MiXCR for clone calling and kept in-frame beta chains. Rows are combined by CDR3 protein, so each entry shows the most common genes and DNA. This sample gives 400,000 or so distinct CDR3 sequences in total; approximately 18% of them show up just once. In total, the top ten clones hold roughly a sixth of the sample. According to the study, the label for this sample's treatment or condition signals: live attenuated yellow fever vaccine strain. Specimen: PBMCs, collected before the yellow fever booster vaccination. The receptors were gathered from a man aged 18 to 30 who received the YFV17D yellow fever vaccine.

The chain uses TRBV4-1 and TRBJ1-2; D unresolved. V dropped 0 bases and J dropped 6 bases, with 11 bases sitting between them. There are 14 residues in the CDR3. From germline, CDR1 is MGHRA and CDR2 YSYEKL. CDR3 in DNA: TGCGCCAGCAGCCAAGATACAGTAGGTCATGGCTACACCTTC. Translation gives CASSQDTVGHGYTF.

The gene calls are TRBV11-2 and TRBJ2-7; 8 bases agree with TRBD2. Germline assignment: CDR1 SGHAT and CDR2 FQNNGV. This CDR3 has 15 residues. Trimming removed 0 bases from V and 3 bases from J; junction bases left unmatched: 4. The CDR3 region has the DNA TGTGCCAGCAGCTTAGAGCCCAGCGGGGGCTACGAGCAGTACTTC. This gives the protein CASSLEPSGGYEQYF.

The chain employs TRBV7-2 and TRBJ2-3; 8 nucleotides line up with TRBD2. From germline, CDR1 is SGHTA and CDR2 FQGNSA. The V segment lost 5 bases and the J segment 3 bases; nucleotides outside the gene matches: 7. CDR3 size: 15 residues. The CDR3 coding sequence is TGTGCCAGCAGCAGTACTAGCGGTCGAACAGATACGCAGTATTTT. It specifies CASSSTSGRTDTQYF. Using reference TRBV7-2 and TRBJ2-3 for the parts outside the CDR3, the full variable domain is GAGVSQSPSNKVTEKGKDVELRCDPISGHTALYWYRQSLGQGLEFLIYFQGNSAPDKSGLPSDRFSAERTGGSVSTLTIQRTQQEDSAVYLCASSSTSGRTDTQYFGPGTRLTVL.

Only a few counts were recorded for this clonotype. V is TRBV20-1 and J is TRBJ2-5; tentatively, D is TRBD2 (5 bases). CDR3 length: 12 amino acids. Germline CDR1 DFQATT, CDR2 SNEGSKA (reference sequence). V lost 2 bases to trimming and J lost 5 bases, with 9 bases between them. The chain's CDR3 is CSARPGVETQYF. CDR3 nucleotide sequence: TGCAGTGCTAGACCCGGGGTGGAGACCCAGTACTTC.

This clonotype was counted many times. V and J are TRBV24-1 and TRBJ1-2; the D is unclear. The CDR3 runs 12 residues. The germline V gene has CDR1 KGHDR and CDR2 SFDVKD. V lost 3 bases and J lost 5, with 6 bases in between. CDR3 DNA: TGTGCCACCAGTGATGGTAGATATGGCTACACCTTC. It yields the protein CATSDGRYGYTF.

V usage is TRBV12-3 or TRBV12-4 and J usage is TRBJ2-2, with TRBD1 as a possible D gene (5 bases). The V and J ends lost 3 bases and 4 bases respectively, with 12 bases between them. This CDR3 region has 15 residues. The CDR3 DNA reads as TGTGCCAGCAGTTTGACAGCTCGCGGCACCGGGGAGCTGTTTTTT. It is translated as CASSLTARGTGELFF.

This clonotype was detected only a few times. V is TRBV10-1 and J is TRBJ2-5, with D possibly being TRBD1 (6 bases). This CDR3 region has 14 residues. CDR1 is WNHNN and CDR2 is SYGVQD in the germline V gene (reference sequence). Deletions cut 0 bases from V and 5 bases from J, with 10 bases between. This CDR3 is CASSESRGWETQYF. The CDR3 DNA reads TGCGCCAGCAGTGAGTCGAGGGGGTGGGAGACCCAGTACTTC.

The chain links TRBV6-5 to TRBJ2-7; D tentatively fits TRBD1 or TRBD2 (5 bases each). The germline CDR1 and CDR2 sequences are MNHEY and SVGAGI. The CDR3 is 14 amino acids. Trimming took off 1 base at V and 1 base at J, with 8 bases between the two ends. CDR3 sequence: CASSYWGRSYEQYF. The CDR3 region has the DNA TGTGCCAGCAGTTACTGGGGACGGTCCTACGAGCAGTACTTC.

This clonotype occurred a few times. Here the CDR3 DNA reads TGTGCCAGCAGCCTACGACAGGTTGTTGCGGATACGCAGTATTTT. This sequence encodes CASSLRQVVADTQYF. The J gene is TRBJ2-3, the V gene TRBV7-2, with TRBD1 as a possible D gene (6 bases). CDR1 and CDR2 (germline): SGHTA, FQGNSA. This CDR3 has 15 amino acids. V was trimmed by 5 bases and J by 6 bases, leaving 18 bases between them.

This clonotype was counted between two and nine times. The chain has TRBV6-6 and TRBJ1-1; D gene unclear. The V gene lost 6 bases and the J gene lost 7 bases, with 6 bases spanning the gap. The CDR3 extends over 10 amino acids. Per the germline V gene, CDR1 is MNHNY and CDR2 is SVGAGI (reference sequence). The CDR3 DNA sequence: TGTGCCAGCAGAGTAGGTGAAGCTTTCTTT. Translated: CASRVGEAFF.

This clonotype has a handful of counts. CDR3 nucleotide sequence: TGTGCCAGCAGTGGACTAGCGGGGAGCGAGCAGTACTTC. It codes for CASSGLAGSEQYF. The chain joins TRBV12-3 or TRBV12-4 to TRBJ2-7; 12 bases align to TRBD2. Trimming at V came to 5 bases and at J to 6 bases, leaving 2 bases not matched to a gene. CDR3 length: 13 residues.

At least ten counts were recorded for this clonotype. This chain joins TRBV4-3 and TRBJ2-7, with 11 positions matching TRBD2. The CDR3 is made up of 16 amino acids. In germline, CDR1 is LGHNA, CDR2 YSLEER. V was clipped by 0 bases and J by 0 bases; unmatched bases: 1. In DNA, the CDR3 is TGCGCCAGCAGCCAAGATCTAGCGGGGGGCTCCTACGAGCAGTACTTC. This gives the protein CASSQDLAGGSYEQYF.

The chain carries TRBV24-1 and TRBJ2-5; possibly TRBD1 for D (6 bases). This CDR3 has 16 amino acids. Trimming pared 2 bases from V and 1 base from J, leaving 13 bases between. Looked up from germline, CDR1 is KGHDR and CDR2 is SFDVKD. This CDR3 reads CATSDSSTGPQETQYF. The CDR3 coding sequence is TGTGCCACCAGTGATTCATCTACAGGGCCCCAAGAGACCCAGTACTTC.

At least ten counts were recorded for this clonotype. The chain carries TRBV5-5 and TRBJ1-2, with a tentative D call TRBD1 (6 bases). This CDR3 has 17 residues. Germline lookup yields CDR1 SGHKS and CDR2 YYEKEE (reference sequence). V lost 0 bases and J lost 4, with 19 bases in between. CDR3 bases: TGTGCCAGCAGCTTGGCCGGGACGACAGGAACTCTCTATGGCTACACCTTC. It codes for CASSLAGTTGTLYGYTF.

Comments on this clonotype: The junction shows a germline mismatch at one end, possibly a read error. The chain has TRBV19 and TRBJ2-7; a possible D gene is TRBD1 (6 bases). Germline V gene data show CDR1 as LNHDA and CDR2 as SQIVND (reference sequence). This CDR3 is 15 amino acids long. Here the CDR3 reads CASSIVRGGSFEQYF. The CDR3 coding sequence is TGTGCCAGTAGTATTGTCCGAGGGGGATCCTTCGAGCAGTACTTC.

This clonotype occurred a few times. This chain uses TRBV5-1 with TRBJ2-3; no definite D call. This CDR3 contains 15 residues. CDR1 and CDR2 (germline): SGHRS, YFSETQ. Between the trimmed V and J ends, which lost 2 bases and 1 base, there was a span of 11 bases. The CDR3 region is CASSFLGGGTDTQYF. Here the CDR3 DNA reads TGCGCCAGCAGCTTCTTGGGTGGTGGCACAGATACGCAGTATTTT.

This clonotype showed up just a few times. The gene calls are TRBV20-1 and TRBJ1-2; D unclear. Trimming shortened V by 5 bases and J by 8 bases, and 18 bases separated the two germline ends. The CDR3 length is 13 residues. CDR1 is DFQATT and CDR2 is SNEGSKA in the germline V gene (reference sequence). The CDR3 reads CSAPARWDEGYTF. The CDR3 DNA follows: TGCAGTGCTCCGGCCAGGTGGGATGAAGGCTACACCTTC.

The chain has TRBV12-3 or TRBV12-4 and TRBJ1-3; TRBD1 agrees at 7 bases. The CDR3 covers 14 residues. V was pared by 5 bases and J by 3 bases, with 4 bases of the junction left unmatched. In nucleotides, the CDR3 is TGTGCCAGCAGTACAGGGGCGGGTGGAAACACCATATATTTT. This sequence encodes CASSTGAGGNTIYF.

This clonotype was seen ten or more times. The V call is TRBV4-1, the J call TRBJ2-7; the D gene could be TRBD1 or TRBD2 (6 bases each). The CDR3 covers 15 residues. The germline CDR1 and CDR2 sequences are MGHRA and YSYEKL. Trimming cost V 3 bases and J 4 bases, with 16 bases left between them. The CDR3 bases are TGCGCCAGCAGCCAGGGGGCTGGGGGGTCATACGAGCAGTACTTC. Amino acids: CASSQGAGGSYEQYF.

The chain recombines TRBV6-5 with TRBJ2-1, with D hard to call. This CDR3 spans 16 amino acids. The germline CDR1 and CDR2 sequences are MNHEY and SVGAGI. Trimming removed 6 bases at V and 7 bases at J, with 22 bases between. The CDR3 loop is CASSTRITFEGNEQFF. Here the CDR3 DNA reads TGTGCCAGCAGCACCCGGATTACCTTCGAAGGTAATGAGCAGTTCTTC.

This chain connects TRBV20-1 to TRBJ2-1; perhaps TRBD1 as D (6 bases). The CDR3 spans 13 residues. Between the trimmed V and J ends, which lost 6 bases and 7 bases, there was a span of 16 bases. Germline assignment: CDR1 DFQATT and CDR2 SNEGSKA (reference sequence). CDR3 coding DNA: TGCAGTGCCAAAGGGGGTTGGGAGAATGAGCAGTTCTTC. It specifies CSAKGGWENEQFF.

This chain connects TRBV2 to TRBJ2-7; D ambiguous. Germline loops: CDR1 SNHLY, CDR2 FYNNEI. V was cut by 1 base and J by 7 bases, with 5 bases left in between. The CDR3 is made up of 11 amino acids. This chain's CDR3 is CASSEGLEQYF. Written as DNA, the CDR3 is TGTGCCAGCAGTGAAGGCCTGGAGCAGTACTTC. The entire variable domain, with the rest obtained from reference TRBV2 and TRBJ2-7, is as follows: EPEVTQTPSHQVTQMGQEVILRCVPISNHLYFYWYRQILGQKVEFLVSFYNNEISEKSEIFDDQFSVERPDGSNFTLKIRSTKLEDSAMYFCASSEGLEQYFGPGTRLTVT.

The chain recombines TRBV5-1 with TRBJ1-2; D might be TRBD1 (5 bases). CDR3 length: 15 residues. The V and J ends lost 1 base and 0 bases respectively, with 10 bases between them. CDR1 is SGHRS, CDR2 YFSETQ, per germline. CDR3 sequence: CASSLRDGSNYGYTF. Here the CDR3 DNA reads TGCGCCAGCAGCTTGAGGGACGGGTCTAACTATGGCTACACCTTC.

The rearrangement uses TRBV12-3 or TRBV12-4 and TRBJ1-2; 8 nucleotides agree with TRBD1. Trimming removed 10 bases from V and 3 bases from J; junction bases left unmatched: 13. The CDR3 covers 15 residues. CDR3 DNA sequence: TGTGCCACGAACGCTCGGCAGGGGGCGGACTATGGCTACACCTTC. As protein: CATNARQGADYGYTF.

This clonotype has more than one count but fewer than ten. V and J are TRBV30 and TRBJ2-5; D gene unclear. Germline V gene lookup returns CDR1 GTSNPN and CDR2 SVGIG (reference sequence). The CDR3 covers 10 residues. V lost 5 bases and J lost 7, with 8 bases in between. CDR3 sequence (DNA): TGTGCCTGGGATGCTGGGACCCAGTACTTC. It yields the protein CAWDAGTQYF.

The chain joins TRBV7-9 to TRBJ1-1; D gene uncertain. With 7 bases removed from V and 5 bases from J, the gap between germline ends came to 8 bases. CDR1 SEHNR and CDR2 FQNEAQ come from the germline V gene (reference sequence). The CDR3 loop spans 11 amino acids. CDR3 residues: CASTEGTEAFF. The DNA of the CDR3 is TGTGCCAGCACCGAAGGTACTGAAGCTTTCTTT.

The CDR3 here is CASSLVTWQETQYF. CDR3 nucleotides: TGTGCCAGCAGCTTGGTTACCTGGCAAGAGACCCAGTACTTC. This chain uses TRBV7-2 with TRBJ2-5; D is unclear. CDR3 size: 14 residues. Germline values: CDR1 SGHTA, CDR2 FQGNSA. Trimming removed 3 bases from V and 2 bases from J, with 10 bases in between. The full variable domain, its missing parts supplied by reference TRBV7-2 and TRBJ2-5, is GAGVSQSPSNKVTEKGKDVELRCDPISGHTALYWYRQSLGQGLEFLIYFQGNSAPDKSGLPSDRFSAERTGGSVSTLTIQRTQQEDSAVYLCASSLVTWQETQYFGPGTRLLVL.

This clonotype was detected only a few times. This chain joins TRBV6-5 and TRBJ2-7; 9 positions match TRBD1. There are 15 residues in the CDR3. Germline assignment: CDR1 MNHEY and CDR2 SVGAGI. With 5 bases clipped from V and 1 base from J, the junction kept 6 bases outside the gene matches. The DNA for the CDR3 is TGTGCCAGCAGTGCGGGACAGGGCTATTCCTACGAGCAGTACGTC. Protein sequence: CASSAGQGYSYEQYV.

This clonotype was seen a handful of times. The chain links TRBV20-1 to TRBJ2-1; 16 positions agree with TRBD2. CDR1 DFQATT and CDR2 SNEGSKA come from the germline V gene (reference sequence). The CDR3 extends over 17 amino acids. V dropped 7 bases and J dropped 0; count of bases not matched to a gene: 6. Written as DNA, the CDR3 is TGCAGTGGCACGGGACTAGCGGGGGGGAGCTCCTACAATGAGCAGTTCTTC. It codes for CSGTGLAGGSSYNEQFF.

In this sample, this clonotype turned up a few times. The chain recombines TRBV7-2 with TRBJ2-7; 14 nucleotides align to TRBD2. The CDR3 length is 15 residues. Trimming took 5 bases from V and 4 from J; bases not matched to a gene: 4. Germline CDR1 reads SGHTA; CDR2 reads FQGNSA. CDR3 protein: CASSLGTSGGYEQYF. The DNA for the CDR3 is TGTGCCAGCAGCCTTGGGACTAGCGGGGGTTACGAGCAGTACTTC. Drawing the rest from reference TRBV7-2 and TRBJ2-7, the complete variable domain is GAGVSQSPSNKVTEKGKDVELRCDPISGHTALYWYRQSLGQGLEFLIYFQGNSAPDKSGLPSDRFSAERTGGSVSTLTIQRTQQEDSAVYLCASSLGTSGGYEQYFGPGTRLTVT.